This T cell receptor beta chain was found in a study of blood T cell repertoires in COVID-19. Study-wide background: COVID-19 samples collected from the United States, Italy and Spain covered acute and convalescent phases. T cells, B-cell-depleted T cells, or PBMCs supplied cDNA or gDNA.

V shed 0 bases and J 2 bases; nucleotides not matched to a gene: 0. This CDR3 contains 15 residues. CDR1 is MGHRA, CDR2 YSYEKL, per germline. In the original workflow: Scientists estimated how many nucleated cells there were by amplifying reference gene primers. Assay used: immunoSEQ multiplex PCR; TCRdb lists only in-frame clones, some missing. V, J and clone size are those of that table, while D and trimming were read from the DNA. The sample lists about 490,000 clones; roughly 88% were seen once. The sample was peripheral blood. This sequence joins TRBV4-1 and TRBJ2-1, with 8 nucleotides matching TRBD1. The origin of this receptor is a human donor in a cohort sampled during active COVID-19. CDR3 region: CASSQEQGAYNEQFF. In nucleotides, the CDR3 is TGCGCCAGCAGCCAAGAACAGGGGGCCTACAATGAGCAGTTCTTC.